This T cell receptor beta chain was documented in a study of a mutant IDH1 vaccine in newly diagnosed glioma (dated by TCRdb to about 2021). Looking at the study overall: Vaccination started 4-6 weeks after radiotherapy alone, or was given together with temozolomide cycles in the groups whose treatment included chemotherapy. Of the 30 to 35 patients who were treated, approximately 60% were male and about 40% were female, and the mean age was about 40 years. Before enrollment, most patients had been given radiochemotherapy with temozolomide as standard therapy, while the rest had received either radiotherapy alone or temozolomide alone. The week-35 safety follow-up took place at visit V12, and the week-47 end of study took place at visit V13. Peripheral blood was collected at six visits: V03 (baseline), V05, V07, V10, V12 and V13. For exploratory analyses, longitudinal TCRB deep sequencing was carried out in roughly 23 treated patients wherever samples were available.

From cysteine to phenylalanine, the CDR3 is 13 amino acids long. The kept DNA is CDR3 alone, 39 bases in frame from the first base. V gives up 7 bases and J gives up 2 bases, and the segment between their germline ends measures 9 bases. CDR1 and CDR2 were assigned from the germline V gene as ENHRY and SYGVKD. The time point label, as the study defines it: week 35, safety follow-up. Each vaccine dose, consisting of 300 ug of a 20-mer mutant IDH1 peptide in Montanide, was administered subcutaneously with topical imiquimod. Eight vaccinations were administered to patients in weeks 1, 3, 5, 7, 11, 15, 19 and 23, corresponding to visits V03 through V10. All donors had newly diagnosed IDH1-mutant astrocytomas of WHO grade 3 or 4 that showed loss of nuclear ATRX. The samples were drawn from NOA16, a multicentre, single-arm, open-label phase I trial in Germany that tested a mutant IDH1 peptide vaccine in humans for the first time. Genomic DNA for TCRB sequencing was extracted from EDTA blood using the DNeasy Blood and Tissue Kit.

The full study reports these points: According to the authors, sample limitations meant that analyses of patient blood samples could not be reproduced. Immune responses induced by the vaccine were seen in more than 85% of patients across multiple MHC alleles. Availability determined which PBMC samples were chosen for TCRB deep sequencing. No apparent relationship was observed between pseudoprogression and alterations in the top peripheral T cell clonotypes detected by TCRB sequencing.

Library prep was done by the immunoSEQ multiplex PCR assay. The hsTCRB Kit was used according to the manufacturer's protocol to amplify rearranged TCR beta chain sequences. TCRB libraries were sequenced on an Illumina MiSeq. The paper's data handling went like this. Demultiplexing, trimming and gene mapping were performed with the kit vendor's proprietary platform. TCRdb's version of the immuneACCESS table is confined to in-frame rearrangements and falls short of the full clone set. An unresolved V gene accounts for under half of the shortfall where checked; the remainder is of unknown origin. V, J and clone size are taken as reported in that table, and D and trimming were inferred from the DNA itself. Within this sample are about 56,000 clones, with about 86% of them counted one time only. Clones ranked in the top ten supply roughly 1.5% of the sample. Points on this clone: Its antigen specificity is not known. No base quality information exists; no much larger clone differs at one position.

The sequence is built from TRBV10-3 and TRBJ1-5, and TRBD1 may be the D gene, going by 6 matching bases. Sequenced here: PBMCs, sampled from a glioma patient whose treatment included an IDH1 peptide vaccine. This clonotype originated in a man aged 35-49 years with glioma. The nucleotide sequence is TGTGCCATCAATGGACAGCGCAATCAGCCCCAGCATTTT. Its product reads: CAINGQRNQPQHF.